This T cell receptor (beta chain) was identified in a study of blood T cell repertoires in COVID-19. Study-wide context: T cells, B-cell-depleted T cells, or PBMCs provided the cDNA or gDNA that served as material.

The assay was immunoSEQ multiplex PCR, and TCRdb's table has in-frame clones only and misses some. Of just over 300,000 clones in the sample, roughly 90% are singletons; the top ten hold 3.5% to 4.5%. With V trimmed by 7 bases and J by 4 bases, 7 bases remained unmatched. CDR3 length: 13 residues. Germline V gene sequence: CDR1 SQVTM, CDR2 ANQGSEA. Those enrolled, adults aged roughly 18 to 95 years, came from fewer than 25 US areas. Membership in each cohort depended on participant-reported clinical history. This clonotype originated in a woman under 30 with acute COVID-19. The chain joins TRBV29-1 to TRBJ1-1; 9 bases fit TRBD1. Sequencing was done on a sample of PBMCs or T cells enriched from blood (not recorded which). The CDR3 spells CSAGQGLGTEAFF. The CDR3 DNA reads TGCAGCGCGGGACAGGGTTTGGGCACTGAAGCTTTCTTT.